The entry below describes one TCR beta chain. What it recognizes is unknown. Method: immunoSEQ multiplex PCR; TCRdb's copy keeps in-frame clones and lacks some. The repertoire consists of almost 55,000 clones, with roughly nine tenths occurring once and the leading ten covering about 6%. This CDR3 is built from 17 residues. The sample comes from a study of graft-versus-host responses after intestinal transplantation. For the study at large: Once they had received anti-thymocyte globulin induction, all recipients took tacrolimus and steroids for 2 to 4 years. Overall study results and limits: Early post-transplant declines in HvG were associated with peak levels of circulating GvH clones.

The sample in question was PBMCs, obtained more than 650 days after intestinal transplant. The receptor comes from a human patient who received an intestinal transplant, so some T cells may come from the graft donor. The chain is built from TRBV21-1 and TRBJ2-1; the table's D call, TRBD2, was not checked against the DNA. TRBV21-1 is assigned pseudogene status. CDR3 sequence: CASTERLLSGAYNEQFF. In DNA, the CDR3 is TGTGCCAGCACGGAACGGCTTCTAAGCGGGGCCTACAATGAGCAGTTCTTC.